Included here is one TCR beta chain sequence, with context. As yet, its antigen is unknown. The table came from immunoSEQ multiplex PCR; TCRdb's copy has only in-frame clones and leaves some out. The repertoire holds 70,000 to 95,000 clones, with around 80% as singletons. The germline V gene has CDR1 LGHNA and CDR2 YNFKEQ. The CDR3 runs to 18 residues. V lost 0 bases and J lost 6; bases outside the gene matches: 15. The entry originates in a study of T cell responses to AZD1222 COVID-19 vaccine. Study conclusions and caveats: Regions 160-218 and 743-854 held dominance among vaccine-associated CD4 TCRs, which spanned spike. Just a handful of people given AZD1222 tested seropositive at baseline. Increases in Spike-specific TCR breadth and depth were seen after two AZD1222 doses.

This TCR was recovered from an adult in good health. The genes are TRBV4-2 and TRBJ2-7, with TRBD2 identical over 9 bases. The specimen comprised peripheral blood, sampled on day 0 of AZD1222 vaccination. The CDR3 nucleotides are TGTGCCAGCAGCCAAGATGGGAGGGTGACTAGCGGAGACGCCGAGCAGTACTTC. The encoded protein is CASSQDGRVTSGDAEQYF.